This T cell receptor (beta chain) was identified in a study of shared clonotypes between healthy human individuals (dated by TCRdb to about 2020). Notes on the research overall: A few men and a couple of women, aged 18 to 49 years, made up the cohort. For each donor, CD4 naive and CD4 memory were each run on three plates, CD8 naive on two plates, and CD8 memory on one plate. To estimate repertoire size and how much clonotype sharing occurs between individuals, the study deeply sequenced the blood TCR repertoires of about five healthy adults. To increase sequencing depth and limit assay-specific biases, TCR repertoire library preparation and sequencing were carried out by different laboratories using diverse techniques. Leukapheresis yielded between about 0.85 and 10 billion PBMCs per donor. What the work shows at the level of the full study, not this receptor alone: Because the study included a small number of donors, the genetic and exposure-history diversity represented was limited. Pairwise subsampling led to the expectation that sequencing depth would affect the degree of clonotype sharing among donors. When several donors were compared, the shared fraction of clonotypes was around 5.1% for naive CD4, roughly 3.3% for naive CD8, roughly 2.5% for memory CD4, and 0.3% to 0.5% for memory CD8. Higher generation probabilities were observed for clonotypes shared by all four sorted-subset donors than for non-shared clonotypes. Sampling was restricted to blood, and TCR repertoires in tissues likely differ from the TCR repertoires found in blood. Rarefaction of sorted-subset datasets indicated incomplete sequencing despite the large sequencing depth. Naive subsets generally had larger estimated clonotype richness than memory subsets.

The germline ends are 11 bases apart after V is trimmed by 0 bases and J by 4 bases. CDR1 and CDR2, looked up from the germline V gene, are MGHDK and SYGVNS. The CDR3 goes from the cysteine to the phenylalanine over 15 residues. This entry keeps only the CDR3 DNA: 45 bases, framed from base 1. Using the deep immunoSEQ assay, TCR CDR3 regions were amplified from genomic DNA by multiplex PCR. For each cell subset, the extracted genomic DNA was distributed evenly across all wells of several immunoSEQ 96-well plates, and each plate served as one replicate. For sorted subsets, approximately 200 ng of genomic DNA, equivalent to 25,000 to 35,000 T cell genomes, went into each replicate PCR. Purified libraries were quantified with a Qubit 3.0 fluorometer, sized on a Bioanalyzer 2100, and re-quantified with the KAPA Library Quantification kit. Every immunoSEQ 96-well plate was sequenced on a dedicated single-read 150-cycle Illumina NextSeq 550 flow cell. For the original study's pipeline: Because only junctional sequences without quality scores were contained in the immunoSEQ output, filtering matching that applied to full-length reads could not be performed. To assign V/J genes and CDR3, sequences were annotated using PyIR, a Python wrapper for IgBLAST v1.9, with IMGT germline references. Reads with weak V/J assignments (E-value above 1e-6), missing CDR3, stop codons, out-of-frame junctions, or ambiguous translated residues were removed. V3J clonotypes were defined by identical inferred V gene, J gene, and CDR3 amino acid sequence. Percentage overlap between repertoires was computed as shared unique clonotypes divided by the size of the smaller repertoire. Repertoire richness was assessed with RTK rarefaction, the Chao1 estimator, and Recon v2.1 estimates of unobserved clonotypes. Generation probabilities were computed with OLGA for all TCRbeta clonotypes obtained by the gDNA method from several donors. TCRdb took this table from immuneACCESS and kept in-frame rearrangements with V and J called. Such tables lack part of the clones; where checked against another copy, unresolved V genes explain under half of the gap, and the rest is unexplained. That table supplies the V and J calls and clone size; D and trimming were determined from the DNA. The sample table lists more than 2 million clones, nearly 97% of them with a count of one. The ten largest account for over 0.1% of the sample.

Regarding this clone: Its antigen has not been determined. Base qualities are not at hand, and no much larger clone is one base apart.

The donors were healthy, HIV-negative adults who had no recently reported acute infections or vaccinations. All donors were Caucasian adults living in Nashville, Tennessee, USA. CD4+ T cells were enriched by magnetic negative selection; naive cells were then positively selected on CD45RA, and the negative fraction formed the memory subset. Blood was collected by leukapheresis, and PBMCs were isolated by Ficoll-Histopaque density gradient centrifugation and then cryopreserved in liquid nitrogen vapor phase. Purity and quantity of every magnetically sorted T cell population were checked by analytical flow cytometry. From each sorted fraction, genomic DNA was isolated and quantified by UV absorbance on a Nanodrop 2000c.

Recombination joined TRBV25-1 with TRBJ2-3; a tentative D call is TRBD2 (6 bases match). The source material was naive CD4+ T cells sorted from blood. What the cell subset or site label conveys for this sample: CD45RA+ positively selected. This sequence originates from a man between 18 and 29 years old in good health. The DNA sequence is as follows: TGTGCCAGCAGTGAATATCCGGGAGTGGCAGATACGCAGTATTTT. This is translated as CASSEYPGVADTQYF.